This is a list of T cell receptor beta chains from one sample in a study of blood T cell repertoires in COVID-19. Sequencing used immunoSEQ multiplex PCR; TCRdb keeps in-frame clones, though not all of them. Here the sample spans hundreds of thousands of clones, around 90% being singletons. The sample consisted of PBMCs or T cells enriched from blood (not recorded which). Receptors were obtained from a woman aged 35 to 49 with acute COVID-19. Each CDR3 is given without its conserved first and last residue. Each record gives: V gene, CDR3 protein.

TRBV6-5 | ASSRRRGANEKLF
TRBV27 | ASRTWAGNQPQH
TRBV6-1 | ASSERQGGNTGELF
TRBV12-5 | ASGRGTLTDGYT
TRBV12-3/TRBV12-4 | ASSFWSRDGYT
TRBV6-5 | ASTPGDSYEQY
TRBV5-1 | ASRTGGQTGELF
TRBV9 | ASSPPGGTEAF
TRBV3-1/TRBV3-2 | ASSHINAGPEAF
TRBV24-1 | ATSDLQATGGSQPQH
TRBV18 | ASSPRRGAGTDTQY
TRBV10-3 | AISEPGAGNTEAF
TRBV5-8 | ASSLGGRVYGYT
TRBV30 | AWSLRDRLLTEAF
TRBV9 | ASSARDRGHGFSPNYGYT
TRBV13 | ASSPRLAGGTGELF
TRBV5-1 | ASSVTGHSSTDTQY
TRBV12-3/TRBV12-4 | ASSGTAYEQY
TRBV12-3/TRBV12-4 | ASSLENTIY
TRBV29-1 | SVELDSALYGYT
TRBV5-1 | ASSLVVTGWNLNYGYT
TRBV3-1/TRBV3-2 | ASSQDGTGGHEQF